This T cell receptor beta chain is drawn from a study of T-cell memory formation after mild COVID-19. Across the whole study: Largely, the TCR clusters proved donor specific. Whole-study results and caveats: CM and EM subsets held most contracting CD4+ clones; EMRA held CD8+ ones.

V was cut by 0 bases and J by 8 bases, with 16 bases left in between. There are 14 residues in the CDR3. Germline V gene sequence: CDR1 SQVTM, CDR2 ANQGSEA. One entry per CDR3 protein, called by TCRdb with MiXCR from the 5' RACE reads. The data contain 100,000 to 120,000 distinct CDR3 sequences, about a fifth of them seen just once; the ten biggest clones take up about two fifths. A word on this clonotype: The antigen remains unidentified.

The chain combines TRBV29-1 with TRBJ1-2; maybe TRBD1 (5 bases). The TCR comes from a man between 18 and 29 years old who had mild COVID-19 (a few samples of this study predate the infection). Cell type and time point are not known. Material: PBMCs or a T cell subset sorted from them (not recorded which). CDR3 region: CSVEDPRGTRGYTF. CDR3 in DNA: TGCAGCGTTGAAGATCCCCGGGGGACGAGGGGCTACACCTTC.